The 21 T cell receptor beta chains below were found in one sample sequenced in a study of cytomegalovirus exposure and HLA in healthy donors. 13 Jbeta primers and 60 Vbeta primers were used for the PCR. Sequencing used immunoSEQ multiplex PCR; TCRdb keeps in-frame clones, though not all of them. The sample consists of approximately 290,000 clones, about 80% of them appearing once. Sequencing input: PBMCs. These receptors were collected from a girl aged 2-10 years in good health and CMV-seronegative.

The chain has TRBV5-4 and TRBJ2-7, with a tentative D call TRBD1 (5 bases). CDR3 length: 15 residues. CDR1 SGHNT and CDR2 YYREEE come from the germline V gene (reference sequence). Trimming removed 4 bases at V and 2 bases at J, with 16 bases between. CDR3 bases: TGTGCCAGCAGCCTCCCGACAGCCAGGCCCTACGAGCAGTACTTC. Protein: CASSLPTARPYEQYF. The full variable domain, its missing parts supplied by reference TRBV5-4 and TRBJ2-7, is ETGVTQSPTHLIKTRGQQVTLRCSSQSGHNTVSWYQQALGQGPQFIFQYYREEENGRGNFPPRFSGLQFPNYSSELNVNALELDDSALYLCASSLPTARPYEQYFGPGTRLTVT.

CDR3 residues: CASSLDRRAPLHF. In DNA, the CDR3 is TGTGCCAGCAGCTTAGATCGGAGGGCCCCCCTCCACTTT. The V and J genes are TRBV7-2 and TRBJ1-6; D uncertain. Germline values: CDR1 SGHTA, CDR2 FQGNSA. Trimming shortened V by 1 base and J by 13 bases, and 11 bases separated the two germline ends. The CDR3 has 13 residues. Full variable domain (outside the CDR3, taken from reference TRBV7-2 and TRBJ1-6): GAGVSQSPSNKVTEKGKDVELRCDPISGHTALYWYRQSLGQGLEFLIYFQGNSAPDKSGLPSDRFSAERTGGSVSTLTIQRTQQEDSAVYLCASSLDRRAPLHFGNGTRLTVT.

CDR3 loop: CASRITGVGSYEQYF. In DNA form, the CDR3 reads TGTGCCAGCAGAATTACAGGGGTCGGGTCCTACGAGCAGTACTTC. This chain joins TRBV6-5 and TRBJ2-5, with 7 bases aligning to TRBD1. The end of the DNA aligns better with TRBJ2-7, so the J call may be wrong. There are 15 residues in the CDR3. In germline, CDR1 is MNHEY, CDR2 SVGAGI.

There are a few counts of this clone. The rearrangement joins TRBV4-1 to TRBJ2-5, with D possibly being TRBD2 (5 bases). The DNA end is a closer match to TRBJ2-7, so the J assignment may be wrong. Germline-derived CDR1 and CDR2 are MGHRA and YSYEKL. The CDR3 is 15 residues long. For the CDR3, the DNA is TGCGCCAGCAGCCATCGGCGGACGGAGGCCTACGAGCAGTACTTC. Translated, it gives CASSHRRTEAYEQYF.

The J gene is TRBJ2-7, the V gene TRBV28, with 7 bases aligning to TRBD2. The junction had 3 bases not matched to a gene; V was cut back by 3 bases and J by 7 bases. CDR3 length equals 12 residues. Germline CDR1 is MDHEN and CDR2 is SYDVKM. The CDR3, as DNA: TGTGCCAGCAGTTTCCAGCGGGGAGAGCAGTACTTC. Protein product: CASSFQRGEQYF.

This rearrangement joins TRBV7-2 to TRBJ2-1; 10 bases line up with TRBD2. The V and J ends lost 6 bases and 3 bases, in that order; junction bases with no gene match: 5. The CDR3 has 15 amino acids. Germline CDR1 and CDR2: SGHTA and FQGNSA. This CDR3 reads CASRWSGGDYNEQFF. CDR3 nucleotide sequence: TGTGCCAGCAGGTGGAGCGGGGGGGACTACAATGAGCAGTTCTTC.

The CDR3 is CASGTATGKLFF. CDR3 in DNA: TGTGCCAGTGGGACAGCGACGGGAAAACTGTTTTTT. The V gene is TRBV28, the J gene TRBJ1-4; 7 bases line up with TRBD1. Losses at the gene ends were 9 bases for V and 10 bases for J; bases not matched to a gene: 8. This CDR3 contains 12 residues. The germline V gene has CDR1 MDHEN and CDR2 SYDVKM.

This chain uses TRBV11-2 with TRBJ2-2, with 10 nucleotides matching TRBD2. The V gene end was trimmed by 5 bases and the J gene end by 1 base; junction bases not matched to a gene: 4. Germline CDR1 and CDR2: SGHAT and FQNNGV. CDR3 length: 16 residues. The DNA for the CDR3 is TGTGCCAGCAGCGCAGGACTAGCGGTGAACACCGGGGAGCTGTTTTTT. As protein: CASSAGLAVNTGELFF.

J is TRBJ1-4 and V is TRBV19; 9 bases are a match to TRBD1. This CDR3 is built from 15 residues. In germline, CDR1 is LNHDA, CDR2 SQIVND (reference sequence). The V and J ends lost 6 bases and 8 bases, in that order; junction bases with no gene match: 10. The CDR3 DNA reads TGTGCCAGTAGCCTATCCGGGACAGGGAAAGAAAAACTGTTTTTT. Encoded protein: CASSLSGTGKEKLFF. Complete variable domain (other parts from reference TRBV19 and TRBJ1-4): DGGITQSPKYLFRKEGQNVTLSCEQNLNHDAMYWYRQDPGQGLRLIYYSQIVNDFQKGDIAEGYSVSREKKESFPLTVTSAQKNPTAFYLCASSLSGTGKEKLFFGSGTQLSVL.

The J gene is TRBJ2-7, the V gene TRBV2; D possibly corresponds to TRBD1 (5 bases). CDR1 and CDR2 from the germline V gene are SNHLY and FYNNEI. The CDR3 extends over 14 amino acids. V was trimmed by 6 bases and J by 5 bases, leaving 17 bases between them. CDR3 sequence (DNA): TGTGCCAGCAGACCGAGACAGACCAGAGACGAGCAGTACTTC. Protein sequence: CASRPRQTRDEQYF. The whole variable domain, filled in from reference TRBV2 and TRBJ2-7, reads EPEVTQTPSHQVTQMGQEVILRCVPISNHLYFYWYRQILGQKVEFLVSFYNNEISEKSEIFDDQFSVERPDGSNFTLKIRSTKLEDSAMYFCASRPRQTRDEQYFGPGTRLTVT.

The chain couples TRBV2 to TRBJ1-2; D ambiguous. Trimming left V 8 bases short and J 4 bases short, with 14 bases between. CDR1 and CDR2 from the germline V gene are SNHLY and FYNNEI. The CDR3 sequence is 13 residues long. In nucleotides, the CDR3 is TGTGCCAGCCTGTCTAGCTTTGGCTATGGCTACACCTTC. Its translation: CASLSSFGYGYTF. Together with reference TRBV2 and TRBJ1-2, the CDR3 gives the full variable domain: EPEVTQTPSHQVTQMGQEVILRCVPISNHLYFYWYRQILGQKVEFLVSFYNNEISEKSEIFDDQFSVERPDGSNFTLKIRSTKLEDSAMYFCASLSSFGYGYTFGSGTRLTVV.

The chain employs TRBV7-8 and TRBJ2-7, with D possibly TRBD1 on 6 matching bases. The CDR3 sequence is 15 residues long. Trimming left V 0 bases short and J 3 bases short, with 12 bases between. Per germline, CDR1 SGHVS and CDR2 FQNEAQ. The DNA of the CDR3 is TGTGCCAGCAGCTTAGCACAGGGAAGGTACTACGAGCAGTACTTC. This translates into CASSLAQGRYYEQYF.

J is TRBJ2-5 and V is TRBV28, with 7 nucleotides matching TRBD2. The J call may be faulty, since TRBJ2-7 better matches the DNA end. Germline CDR1 and CDR2: MDHEN and SYDVKM. The CDR3 runs 17 residues. This CDR3 is CASSSPRRSGVVHEQYF. CDR3 DNA: TGTGCCAGCAGTTCACCCCGGAGGAGCGGGGTGGTGCACGAGCAGTACTTC.

The chain recombines TRBV9 with TRBJ2-7; 7 positions agree with TRBD1. V lost 4 bases and J lost 4; bases outside the gene matches: 11. Germline V gives CDR1 SGDLS, CDR2 YYNGEE. The CDR3 contains 15 residues. Written as DNA, the CDR3 is TGTGCCAGCAGCCTGACCGGGACAGAGTTTTACGAGCAGTACTTC. Translating it yields CASSLTGTEFYEQYF.

The rearrangement uses TRBV27 and TRBJ1-1, with D perhaps matching TRBD1 (5 bases). CDR3 length equals 14 residues. Trimming shortened V by 5 bases and J by 4 bases, and 14 bases separated the two germline ends. Germline lookup yields CDR1 MNHEY and CDR2 SMNVEV (reference sequence). In DNA form, the CDR3 reads TGTGCCAGCAGTGGGGGGGGTGCTCGCACTGAAGCTTTCTTT. The encoded protein is CASSGGGARTEAFF.

V and J are TRBV5-4 and TRBJ2-1; 7 bases fit TRBD2. J gave up 7 bases and V 4 bases, and 5 bases lay outside the gene matches. Germline V lookup: CDR1 SGHNT, CDR2 YYREEE (reference sequence). This CDR3 spans 13 amino acids. CDR3 in amino acids: CASSAGRGNEQFF. The CDR3 coding sequence is TGTGCCAGCAGCGCGGGGAGGGGAAATGAGCAGTTCTTC.

The chain couples TRBV4-2 to TRBJ2-1; 8 bases line up with TRBD1. CDR3 size: 14 residues. Germline CDR1 and CDR2: LGHNA and YNFKEQ. The junction had 2 bases not matched to a gene; V was cut back by 0 bases and J by 7 bases. Written as DNA, the CDR3 is TGTGCCAGCAGCCAAGATCAGGGGGCGAATGAGCAGTTCTTC. Its translation: CASSQDQGANEQFF.

The rearrangement joins TRBV7-2 to TRBJ2-5; 7 nucleotides line up with TRBD1. The J call is in doubt because the DNA end fits TRBJ2-7 better. Germline CDR1 SGHTA, CDR2 FQGNSA. CDR3 length: 15 amino acids. DNA of the CDR3: TGTGCCAGCAGCTTGGTCCGGACAGGCTCCTACGAGCAGTACTTC. Residues: CASSLVRTGSYEQYF.

This chain connects TRBV28 to TRBJ1-2; TRBD1 agrees at 7 bases. V was pared by 1 base and J by 8 bases, with 10 bases of the junction left unmatched. Germline loops: CDR1 MDHEN, CDR2 SYDVKM. The CDR3 covers 15 residues. The CDR3: CASSLFAGQERGYTF. The DNA for the CDR3 is TGTGCCAGCAGTTTATTCGCCGGACAGGAAAGGGGCTACACCTTC.

V gene TRBV6-5 combines with J gene TRBJ2-5, with unresolved D. The assigned J gene may be wrong: the sequence end matches TRBJ2-7 better. CDR1 is MNHEY, CDR2 SVGAGI, per germline. The CDR3 runs 11 residues. The CDR3 region has the DNA TGTGCCAGCAGTTCGAACTACGAGCAGTACTTC. Its protein product is CASSSNYEQYF.

The V call is TRBV5-6, the J call TRBJ1-1, with D unresolved. Germline CDR1 is SGHDT and CDR2 is YYEEEE. CDR3 size: 16 residues. With 0 bases removed from V and 3 bases from J, the gap between germline ends came to 15 bases. The CDR3 protein is CASSLVWRSGDTEAFF. The CDR3, as DNA: TGTGCCAGCAGCTTGGTGTGGAGGTCTGGGGACACTGAAGCTTTCTTT. The entire variable domain, with the rest obtained from reference TRBV5-6 and TRBJ1-1, is as follows: DAGVTQSPTHLIKTRGQQVTLRCSPKSGHDTVSWYQQALGQGPQFIFQYYEEEERQRGNFPDRFSGHQFPNYSSELNVNALLLGDSALYLCASSLVWRSGDTEAFFGQGTRLTVV.